The source of this T cell receptor beta chain is a study of identical twins. TCRdb recomputed calls from the 5' RACE reads with MiXCR, one row per CDR3 protein. Seen here are about 100,000 distinct CDR3 sequences, 5.9% observed once, and the top ten hold approximately 12%. Notes on the study in general: Fewer insertions marked abundant cord blood beta clonotypes; young adult naive trended weakly, memory not at all. An excess of low generation probability was shown by twin-shared out-of-frame alpha sequences.

This clonotype was seen ten or more times. Its antigen remains unknown. The sample was memory T cells sorted from blood. This receptor was obtained from a woman aged 50 to 60 in good health.

The DNA for the CDR3 is TGCAGTGCTAGAATGGGCAGTCCCAATTCACCCCTCCACTTT. This encodes CSARMGSPNSPLHF. V is TRBV20-1 and J is TRBJ1-6; D is ambiguous. Deletions cut 2 bases from V and 7 bases from J, with 12 bases between. The CDR3 is 14 residues long. In germline, CDR1 is DFQATT, CDR2 SNEGSKA (reference sequence).